These 11 T cell receptor beta chains were sequenced from one sample in a study of T cells in localized non-small cell lung cancer (dated by TCRdb to between 2020 and 2021). Library prep was done by the immunoSEQ multiplex PCR assay. TCRdb limited this immuneACCESS table to in-frame rearrangements with V and J called. A share of clones is missing; checked studies link under half to unresolved V genes, and the rest is unexplained. The sample yields 3,000 or so clones; 25% were counted once. Together, the top ten hold about 17% of the sample. Here the sequenced sample was lung tumor tissue, taken before any cancer treatment. The receptor set was obtained from a female donor over 55 with stage III lung adenocarcinoma.

The sample holds a few counts of this clone. The rearrangement links TRBV11-3 to TRBJ2-1; D uncertain. The CDR3 sequence is 15 residues long. Per the germline V gene, CDR1 is SGHNT and CDR2 is YENEEA. V was trimmed by 1 base and J by 0 bases, leaving 7 bases between them. The DNA for the CDR3 is TGTGCCAGCAGCTTAGGGCGGAGCTCCTACAATGAGCAGTTCTTC. Amino acids: CASSLGRSSYNEQFF.

The genes are TRBV18 and TRBJ2-5; D is undetermined. Germline assignment: CDR1 KGHSH and CDR2 LQKENI. The V end lost 6 bases, the J end lost 7 bases, and 15 bases lay between the germline ends. The CDR3 is 13 amino acids. CDR3 DNA: TGTGCCAGCTCTCCCGCCTCCGACGGGACCCAGTACTTC. This translates into CASSPASDGTQYF.

This clone was seen only a few times. The chain joins TRBV18 to TRBJ2-4; weak D call: TRBD2 (5 bases). Germline V gene data show CDR1 as KGHSH and CDR2 as LQKENI. This CDR3 has 14 residues. Between the trimmed V and J ends, which lost 1 base and 6 bases, there was a span of 10 bases. CDR3 coding DNA: TGTGCCAGCTCACCACTAGCGAGCCCAAACATTCAGTACTTC. Its translation: CASSPLASPNIQYF.

The chain links TRBV30 to TRBJ2-3; D assignment may be TRBD1 or TRBD2 (5 bases each). Trimming shortened V by 8 bases and J by 1 base, and 16 bases separated the two germline ends. Germline V gives CDR1 GTSNPN, CDR2 SVGIG (reference sequence). The CDR3 covers 14 residues. Written as DNA, the CDR3 is TGTGCCAGAACTGGGGGAATGGGCACAGATACGCAGTATTTT. This sequence encodes CARTGGMGTDTQYF.

A few counts support this clone. The V and J genes are TRBV4-1 and TRBJ2-3; either TRBD1 or TRBD2 may supply D (5 bases each). Trimming took off 5 bases at V and 9 bases at J, with 15 bases between the two ends. The CDR3 totals 13 residues. Germline V gene lookup returns CDR1 MGHRA and CDR2 YSYEKL. CDR3 sequence reads: CASSTGTSGTQYF. In DNA form, the CDR3 reads TGCGCCAGCAGCACCGGGACCTCCGGCACGCAGTATTTT.

CDR3 protein: CASSLVLARGTGELFF. CDR3 in DNA: TGTGCCAGCAGCTTAGTTCTGGCTAGAGGGACCGGGGAGCTGTTTTTT. This chain links TRBV11-3 with TRBJ2-2; weak D call: TRBD2 (5 bases). This CDR3 is built from 16 residues. Germline loops: CDR1 SGHNT, CDR2 YENEEA. The V gene lost 1 base and the J gene lost 5 bases, with 14 bases spanning the gap.

The table lists this clone with a few counts. This rearrangement joins TRBV28 to TRBJ1-2; 8 bases align to TRBD1. Trimming took 4 bases from V and 8 from J; bases not matched to a gene: 9. The CDR3 spans 14 residues. Germline V CDR1 and CDR2: MDHEN, SYDVKM. The CDR3 protein is CASSSVDRAEGYTF. The CDR3 DNA reads as TGTGCCAGCAGTTCCGTGGACAGGGCGGAAGGCTACACCTTC.

The chain is built from TRBV19 and TRBJ2-7; weak D call: TRBD1 (6 bases). The germline CDR1 and CDR2 sequences are LNHDA and SQIVND (reference sequence). Between the trimmed V and J ends, which lost 5 bases and 10 bases, there was a span of 15 bases. The CDR3 has 12 residues. The CDR3 sequence: CASSDLGQFQYF. The CDR3, as DNA: TGTGCCAGTAGTGACCTCGGACAGTTTCAGTACTTC.

This clone was seen only once. The chain uses TRBV29-1 and TRBJ2-1; TRBD2 matches at 8 bases. CDR3 length: 15 residues. The germline CDR1 and CDR2 sequences are SQVTM and ANQGSEA. The J segment lost 9 bases and the V segment lost 0 bases, leaving 10 bases of the junction unmatched. The CDR3 is CSVEDPLGAGAEQFF. CDR3 DNA: TGCAGCGTTGAAGACCCCCTAGGAGCGGGAGCTGAGCAGTTCTTC.

The rearrangement joins TRBV28 to TRBJ2-1; 7 bases agree with TRBD1. There are 14 residues in the CDR3. CDR1 MDHEN and CDR2 SYDVKM come from the germline V gene. Trimming took 3 bases from V and 8 from J; bases not matched to a gene: 7. The CDR3 DNA follows: TGTGCCAGCAGTTTTGGACCAGACAGGGATGAGCAGTTCTTC. Translating gives CASSFGPDRDEQFF.

This clone ranks as medium-sized. V and J are TRBV11-3 and TRBJ2-5; TRBD2 matches at 11 bases. The CDR3 sequence is 16 residues long. The V gene end was trimmed by 6 bases and the J gene end by 7 bases; junction bases not matched to a gene: 13. Germline CDR1 SGHNT, CDR2 YENEEA. This CDR3 reads CASSPRGLAGPRTQYF. The CDR3 DNA sequence: TGTGCCAGCAGTCCCAGAGGACTAGCGGGCCCTAGGACCCAGTACTTC.